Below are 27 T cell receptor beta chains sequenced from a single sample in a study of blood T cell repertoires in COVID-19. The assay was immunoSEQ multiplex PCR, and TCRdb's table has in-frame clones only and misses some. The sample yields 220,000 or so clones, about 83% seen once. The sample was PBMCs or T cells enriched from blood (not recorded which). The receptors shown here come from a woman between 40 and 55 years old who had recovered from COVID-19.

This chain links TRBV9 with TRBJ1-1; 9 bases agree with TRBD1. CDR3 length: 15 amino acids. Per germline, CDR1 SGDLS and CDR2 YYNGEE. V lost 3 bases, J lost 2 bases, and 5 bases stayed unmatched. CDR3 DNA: TGTGCCAGCAGCGGTGGGACAGGGTTTAACACTGAAGCTTTCTTT. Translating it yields CASSGGTGFNTEAFF. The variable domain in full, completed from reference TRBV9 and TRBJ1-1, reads DSGVTQTPKHLITATGQRVTLRCSPRSGDLSVYWYQQSLDQGLQFLIQYYNGEERAKGNILERFSAQQFPDLHSELNLSSLELGDSALYFCASSGGTGFNTEAFFGQGTRLTVV.

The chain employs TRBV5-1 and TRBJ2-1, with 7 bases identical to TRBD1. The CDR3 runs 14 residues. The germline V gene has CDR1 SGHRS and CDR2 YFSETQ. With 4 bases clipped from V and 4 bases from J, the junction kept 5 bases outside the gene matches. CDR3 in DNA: TGCGCCAGCAGCCGGACAGGACCGTACAATGAGCAGTTCTTC. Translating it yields CASSRTGPYNEQFF.

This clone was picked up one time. The CDR3 DNA sequence: TGTGCCAGCAGCTTAGCGAGACAGGGAAGCAATCAGCCCCAGCATTTT. Translation: CASSLARQGSNQPQHF. V and J are TRBV7-9 and TRBJ1-5; 7 bases are a match to TRBD1. Germline trimming cut 0 bases from V and 1 base from J; bases unmatched to any gene: 3. The CDR3 is 16 residues long. The germline V gene encodes CDR1 SEHNR and CDR2 FQNEAQ (reference sequence). Full variable domain (missing parts from reference TRBV7-9 and TRBJ1-5): DTGVSQNPRHKITKRGQNVTFRCDPISEHNRLYWYRQTLGQGPEFLTYFQNEAQLEKSRLLSDRFSAERPKGSFSTLEIQRTEQGDSAMYLCASSLARQGSNQPQHFGDGTRLSIL.

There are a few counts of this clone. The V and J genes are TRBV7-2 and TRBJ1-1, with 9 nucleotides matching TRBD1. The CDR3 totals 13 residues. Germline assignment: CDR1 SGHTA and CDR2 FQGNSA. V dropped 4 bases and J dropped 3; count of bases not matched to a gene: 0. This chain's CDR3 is CASSWTGDTEAFF. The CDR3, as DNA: TGTGCCAGCAGCTGGACAGGGGACACTGAAGCTTTCTTT. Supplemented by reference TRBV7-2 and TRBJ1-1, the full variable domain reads GAGVSQSPSNKVTEKGKDVELRCDPISGHTALYWYRQSLGQGLEFLIYFQGNSAPDKSGLPSDRFSAERTGGSVSTLTIQRTQQEDSAVYLCASSWTGDTEAFFGQGTRLTVV.

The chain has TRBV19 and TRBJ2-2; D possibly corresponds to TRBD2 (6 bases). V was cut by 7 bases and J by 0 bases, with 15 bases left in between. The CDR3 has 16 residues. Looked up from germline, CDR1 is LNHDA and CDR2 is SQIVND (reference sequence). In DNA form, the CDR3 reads TGTGCCAGTACGCTTTTGGGACTGGCGAACACCGGGGAGCTGTTTTTT. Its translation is CASTLLGLANTGELFF.

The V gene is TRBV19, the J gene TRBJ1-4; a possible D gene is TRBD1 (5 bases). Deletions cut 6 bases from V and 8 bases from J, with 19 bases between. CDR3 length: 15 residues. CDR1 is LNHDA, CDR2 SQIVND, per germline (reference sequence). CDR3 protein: CASRPPGGIYEKLFF. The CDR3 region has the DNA TGTGCCAGTAGACCTCCCGGGGGGATCTACGAAAAACTGTTTTTT.

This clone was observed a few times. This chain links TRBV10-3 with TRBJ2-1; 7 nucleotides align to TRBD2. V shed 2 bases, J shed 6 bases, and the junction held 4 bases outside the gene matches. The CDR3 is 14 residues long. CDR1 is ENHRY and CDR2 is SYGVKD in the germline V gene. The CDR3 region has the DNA TGTGCCATCAGTGAGCGGCGGGAGTCCAATGAGCAGTTCTTC. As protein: CAISERRESNEQFF.

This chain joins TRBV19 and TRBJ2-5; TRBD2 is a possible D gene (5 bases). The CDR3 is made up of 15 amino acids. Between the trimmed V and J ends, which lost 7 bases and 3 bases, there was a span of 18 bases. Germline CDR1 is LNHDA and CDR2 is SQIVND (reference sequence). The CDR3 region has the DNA TGTGCCAGTAAGGGCGCCGGGCTAGCTGAAGAGACCCAGTACTTC. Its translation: CASKGAGLAEETQYF.

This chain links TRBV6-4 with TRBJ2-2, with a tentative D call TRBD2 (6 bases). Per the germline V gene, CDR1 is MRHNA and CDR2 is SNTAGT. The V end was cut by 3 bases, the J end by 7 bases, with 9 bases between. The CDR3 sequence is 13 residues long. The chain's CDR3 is CASSDSGVGELFF. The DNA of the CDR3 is TGTGCCAGCAGTGATTCGGGAGTCGGGGAGCTGTTTTTT.

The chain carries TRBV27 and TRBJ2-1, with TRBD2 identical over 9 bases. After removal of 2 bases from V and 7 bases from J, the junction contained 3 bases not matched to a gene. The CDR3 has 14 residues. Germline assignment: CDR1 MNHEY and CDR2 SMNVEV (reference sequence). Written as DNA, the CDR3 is TGTGCCAGCAGTTTAATAGCGGGAGAGAATGAGCAGTTCTTC. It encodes CASSLIAGENEQFF.

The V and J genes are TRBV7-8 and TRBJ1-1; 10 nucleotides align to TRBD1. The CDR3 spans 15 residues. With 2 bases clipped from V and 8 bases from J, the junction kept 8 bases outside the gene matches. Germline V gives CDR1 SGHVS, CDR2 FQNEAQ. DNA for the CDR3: TGTGCCAGCAGCTTATCGGGACAGGGGTCGGCAGAAGCTTTCTTT. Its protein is CASSLSGQGSAEAFF. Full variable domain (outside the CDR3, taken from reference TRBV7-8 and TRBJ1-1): GAGVSQSPRYKVAKRGQDVALRCDPISGHVSLFWYQQALGQGPEFLTYFQNEAQLDKSGLPSDRFFAERPEGSVSTLKIQRTQQEDSAVYLCASSLSGQGSAEAFFGQGTRLTVV.

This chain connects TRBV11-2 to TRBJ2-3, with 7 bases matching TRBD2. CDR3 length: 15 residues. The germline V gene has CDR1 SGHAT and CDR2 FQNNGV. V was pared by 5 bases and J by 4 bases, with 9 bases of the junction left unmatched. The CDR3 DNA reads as TGTGCCAGCAGCCATTGGGCCCGGGAGGCAGATACGCAGTATTTT. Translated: CASSHWAREADTQYF.

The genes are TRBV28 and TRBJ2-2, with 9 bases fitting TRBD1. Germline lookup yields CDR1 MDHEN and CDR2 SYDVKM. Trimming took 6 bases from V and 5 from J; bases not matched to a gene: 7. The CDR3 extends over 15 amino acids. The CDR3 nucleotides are TGTGCCAGCAGCCATGGGGACAGGGAAACCGGGGAGCTGTTTTTT. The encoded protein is CASSHGDRETGELFF.

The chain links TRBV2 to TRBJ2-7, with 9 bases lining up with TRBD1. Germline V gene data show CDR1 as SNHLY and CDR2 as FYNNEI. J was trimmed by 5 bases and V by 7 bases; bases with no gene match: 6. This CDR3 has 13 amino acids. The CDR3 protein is CASTGQGQNEQYF. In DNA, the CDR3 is TGTGCCAGCACGGGACAGGGACAAAACGAGCAGTACTTC.

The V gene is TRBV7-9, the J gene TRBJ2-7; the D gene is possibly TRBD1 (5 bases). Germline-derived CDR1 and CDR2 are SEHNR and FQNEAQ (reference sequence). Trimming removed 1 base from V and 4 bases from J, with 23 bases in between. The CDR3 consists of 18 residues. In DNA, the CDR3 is TGTGCCAGCAGCTTAGGGGTGAGTCCCGTAAGGGGATTTTACGAGCAGTACGTC. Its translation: CASSLGVSPVRGFYEQYV.

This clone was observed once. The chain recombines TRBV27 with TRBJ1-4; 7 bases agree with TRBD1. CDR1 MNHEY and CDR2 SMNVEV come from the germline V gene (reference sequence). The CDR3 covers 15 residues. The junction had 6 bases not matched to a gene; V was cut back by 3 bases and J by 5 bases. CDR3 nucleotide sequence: TGTGCCAGCAGTTTCAGGGGGGTTGAAAATGAAAAACTGTTTTTT. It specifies CASSFRGVENEKLFF.

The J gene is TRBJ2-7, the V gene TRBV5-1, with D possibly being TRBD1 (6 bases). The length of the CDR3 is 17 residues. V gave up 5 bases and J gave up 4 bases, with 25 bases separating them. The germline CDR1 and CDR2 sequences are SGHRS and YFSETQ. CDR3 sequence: CASSLGGLTGGVYEQYF. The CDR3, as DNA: TGCGCCAGCAGTCTTGGGGGCTTGACAGGTGGGGTTTACGAGCAGTACTTC.

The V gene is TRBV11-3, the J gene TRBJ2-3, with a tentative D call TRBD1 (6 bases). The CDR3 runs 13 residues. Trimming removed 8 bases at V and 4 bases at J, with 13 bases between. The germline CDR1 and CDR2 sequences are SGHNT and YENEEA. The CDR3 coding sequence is TGTGCCAGCTCCAGGGGTGAGGCAGATACGCAGTATTTT. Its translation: CASSRGEADTQYF.

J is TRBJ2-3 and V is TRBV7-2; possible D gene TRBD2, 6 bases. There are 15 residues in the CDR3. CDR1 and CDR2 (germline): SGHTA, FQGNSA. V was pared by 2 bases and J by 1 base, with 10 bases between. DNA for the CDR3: TGTGCCAGCAGCTTATCGGGACTCCGCACAGATACGCAGTATTTT. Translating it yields CASSLSGLRTDTQYF. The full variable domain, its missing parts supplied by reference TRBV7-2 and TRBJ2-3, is GAGVSQSPSNKVTEKGKDVELRCDPISGHTALYWYRQSLGQGLEFLIYFQGNSAPDKSGLPSDRFSAERTGGSVSTLTIQRTQQEDSAVYLCASSLSGLRTDTQYFGPGTRLTVL.

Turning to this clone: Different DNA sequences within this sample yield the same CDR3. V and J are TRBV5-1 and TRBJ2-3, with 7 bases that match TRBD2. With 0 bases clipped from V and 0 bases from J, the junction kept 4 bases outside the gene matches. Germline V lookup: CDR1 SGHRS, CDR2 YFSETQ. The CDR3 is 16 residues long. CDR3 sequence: CASSLGLAVSTDTQYF. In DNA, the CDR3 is TGCGCCAGCAGCTTGGGTCTAGCGGTCAGCACAGATACGCAGTATTTT.

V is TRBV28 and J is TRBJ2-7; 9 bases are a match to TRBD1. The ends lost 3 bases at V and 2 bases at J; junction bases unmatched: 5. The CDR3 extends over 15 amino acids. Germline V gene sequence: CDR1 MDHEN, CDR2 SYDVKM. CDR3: CASSLGTGIAYEQYF. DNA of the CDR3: TGTGCCAGCAGTTTGGGGACAGGGATCGCCTACGAGCAGTACTTC.

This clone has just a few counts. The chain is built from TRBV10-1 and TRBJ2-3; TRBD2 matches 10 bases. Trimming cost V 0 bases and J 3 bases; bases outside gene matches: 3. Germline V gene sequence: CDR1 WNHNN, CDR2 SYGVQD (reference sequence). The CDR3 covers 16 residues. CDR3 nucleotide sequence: TGCGCCAGCAGTGAGTCAACTAGCGGGACGACAGATACGCAGTATTTT. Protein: CASSESTSGTTDTQYF.

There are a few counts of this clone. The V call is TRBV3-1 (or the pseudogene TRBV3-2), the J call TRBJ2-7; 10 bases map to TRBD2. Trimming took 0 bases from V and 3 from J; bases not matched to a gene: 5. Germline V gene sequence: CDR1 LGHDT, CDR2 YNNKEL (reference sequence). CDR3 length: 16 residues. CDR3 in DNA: TGTGCCAGCAGCCAAGATCCTAGCGGGAGCATCTACGAGCAGTACGTC. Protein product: CASSQDPSGSIYEQYV.

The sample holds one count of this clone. In nucleotides, the CDR3 is TGTGCCAGCAGCTTTAGCGGGACGCTTCAAGAGACCCAGTACTTC. As protein: CASSFSGTLQETQYF. The chain recombines TRBV7-2 with TRBJ2-5, with 8 bases fitting TRBD2. This CDR3 spans 15 amino acids. The germline CDR1 and CDR2 sequences are SGHTA and FQGNSA. V was pared by 3 bases and J by 2 bases, with 5 bases of the junction left unmatched.

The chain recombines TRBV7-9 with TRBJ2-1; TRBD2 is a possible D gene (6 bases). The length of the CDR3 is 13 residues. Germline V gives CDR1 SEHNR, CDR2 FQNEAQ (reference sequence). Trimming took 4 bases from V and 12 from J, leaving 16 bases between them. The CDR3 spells CASSSSAPGGQFF. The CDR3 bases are TGTGCCAGCAGCTCCTCAGCTCCCGGGGGGCAGTTCTTC.

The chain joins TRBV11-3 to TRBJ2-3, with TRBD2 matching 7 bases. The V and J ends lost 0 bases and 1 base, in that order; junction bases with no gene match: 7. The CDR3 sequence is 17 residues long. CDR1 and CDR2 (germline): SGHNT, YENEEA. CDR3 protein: CASSLELFGRRTDTQYF. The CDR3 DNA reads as TGTGCCAGCAGCTTAGAATTGTTCGGGAGGCGCACAGATACGCAGTATTTT.

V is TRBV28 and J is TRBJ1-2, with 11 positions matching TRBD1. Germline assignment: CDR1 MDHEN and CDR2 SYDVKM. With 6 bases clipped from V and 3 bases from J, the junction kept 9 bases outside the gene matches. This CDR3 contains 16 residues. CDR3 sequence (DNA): TGTGCCAGCAGACTTCGGGGACAGGGGGGGTACTATGGCTACACCTTC. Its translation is CASRLRGQGGYYGYTF.